This T cell receptor (beta chain) was obtained from a study of blood T cell repertoires in COVID-19. Across the whole study: The United States, Italy and Spain provided the acute and convalescent COVID-19 samples. Nucleic acid was either cDNA or gDNA, and it came from T cells, B-cell-depleted T cells, or PBMCs.

As originally analysed: Reference gene primer amplification gave estimated nucleated cell counts. Libraries were prepared by immunoSEQ multiplex PCR; TCRdb keeps only in-frame clonotypes and omits some of them. V, J and clone size are taken as reported in that table, and D and trimming were inferred from the DNA itself. The sample yields about 88,000 clones, around nine tenths seen once. Trimming cost V 6 bases and J 2 bases, with 5 bases left between them. The CDR3 contains 13 residues. Germline V gives CDR1 MNHEY, CDR2 SMNVEV (reference sequence). What was sequenced was peripheral blood. The origin of this receptor is a man aged 60-69 years with acute or convalescent COVID-19. The chain combines TRBV27 with TRBJ2-6; unclear D gene. The CDR3 is CASRLTGANVLTF. In nucleotides, the CDR3 is TGTGCCAGCAGACTTACTGGGGCCAACGTCCTGACTTTC.